This TCR beta chain originates from a study of glioma-infiltrating T cells. Study-wide context: Target coverage was about 4.5- to 11-fold for about a million blood T cells. Broader study findings: Tissue and blood shared very few CDR3 sequences.

In the case of this clonotype: Its antigen is undetermined.

Amplification of TCR alpha and beta CDR3 regions from RNA used iRepertoire nested multiplex PCR. TCRdb ran MiXCR on the multiplex PCR reads and lists one entry per CDR3 protein. The sample has a few hundred thousand distinct CDR3 sequences, 41% seen once; the top ten hold 9.5% to 15%. Germline lookup yields CDR1 DFQATT and CDR2 SNEGSKA (reference sequence). The CDR3 has 11 residues. Between the trimmed V and J ends, which lost 6 bases and 10 bases, there was a span of 13 bases. Sequencing was performed on glioma tissue, nonneoplastic brain tissue, or PBMCs (not recorded which). The receptor comes from a human donor with low-grade glioma or glioblastoma, undergoing nonglioma brain surgery, or in good health (not recorded which). This chain connects TRBV20-1 to TRBJ2-4, with D hard to call. The CDR3 DNA sequence: TGCAGTGCCGACGCGACATTTATTCAGTACTTC. As protein: CSADATFIQYF.